The 19 T cell receptor beta chains listed next were all sequenced from one sample in a study of blood T cell repertoires in COVID-19 (dated by TCRdb to the early 2020s). Library construction relied on the immunoSEQ multiplex PCR assay. The table was pulled from immuneACCESS by TCRdb, which kept in-frame rearrangements only. Such tables lose some clones; where checked, under half of the loss comes from unresolved V genes, and the rest has no known cause. Counted in this sample were 250,000 to 350,000 clones; roughly 86% of them appeared once. The ten top clones hold 9% to 9.5% of the sample. What was sequenced was peripheral blood. The receptors were gathered from a man aged 18 to 35 with active or convalescent COVID-19.

J is TRBJ2-7 and V is TRBV15; 10 positions agree with TRBD1. V was clipped by 2 bases and J by 0 bases; unmatched bases: 16. CDR3 size: 20 residues. Germline V gene sequence: CDR1 LNHNV, CDR2 YYDKDF (reference sequence). The CDR3 spells CATSRMGVVTGGVFSYEQYF. The DNA for the CDR3 is TGTGCCACCAGCAGAATGGGGGTAGTGACAGGGGGCGTTTTCTCCTACGAGCAGTACTTC. Drawing the rest from reference TRBV15 and TRBJ2-7, the complete variable domain is DAMVIQNPRYQVTQFGKPVTLSCSQTLNHNVMYWYQQKSSQAPKLLFHYYDKDFNNEADTPDNFQSRRPNTSFCFLDIRSPGLGDTAMYLCATSRMGVVTGGVFSYEQYFGPGTRLTVT.

The rearrangement links TRBV9 to TRBJ1-6; maybe TRBD1 (6 bases). The CDR3 contains 13 residues. Germline V gene data show CDR1 as SGDLS and CDR2 as YYNGEE. V shed 2 bases and J shed 7 bases, with 7 bases lying between them. The CDR3 reads CASSVQGNSPLHF. The DNA for the CDR3 is TGTGCCAGCAGCGTTCAGGGGAATTCACCCCTCCACTTT.

The rearrangement links TRBV2 to TRBJ2-5; 7 nucleotides match TRBD2. Looked up from germline, CDR1 is SNHLY and CDR2 is FYNNEI. Trimming removed 8 bases from V and 0 bases from J; junction bases left unmatched: 9. The CDR3 is 15 amino acids. CDR3 sequence: CASGGGVGYQETQYF. As DNA, the CDR3 is TGTGCCAGCGGGGGAGGGGTGGGCTACCAAGAGACCCAGTACTTC.

There are a few counts of this clone. V gene TRBV6-5 combines with J gene TRBJ1-2; 10 bases fit TRBD1. Germline trimming cut 6 bases from V and 4 bases from J; bases unmatched to any gene: 8. There are 15 residues in the CDR3. Germline lookup yields CDR1 MNHEY and CDR2 SVGAGI. The CDR3 DNA reads TGTGCCAGCAGCCGGTTTAGGACAGGGGGCTATGGCTACACCTTC. Protein product: CASSRFRTGGYGYTF.

This clone was recorded once. The chain is built from TRBV13 and TRBJ2-6, with D unclear. The CDR3 sequence is 13 residues long. V lost 7 bases to trimming and J lost 2 bases, with 6 bases between them. CDR1 is PRHDT, CDR2 FYEKMQ, per germline (reference sequence). The CDR3 protein is CASIQTGANVLTF. The CDR3 DNA follows: TGTGCCAGCATCCAAACTGGGGCCAACGTCCTGACTTTC. Looking up the rest from reference TRBV13 and TRBJ2-6 gives the full variable domain: AAGVIQSPRHLIKEKRETATLKCYPIPRHDTVYWYQQGPGQDPQFLISFYEKMQSDKGSIPDRFSAQQFSDYHSELNMSSLELGDSALYFCASIQTGANVLTFGAGSRLTVL.

The rearrangement links TRBV27 to TRBJ1-4; D unresolved. The CDR3 is 13 amino acids. The V and J ends lost 2 bases and 8 bases respectively, with 9 bases between them. CDR1 is MNHEY, CDR2 SMNVEV, per germline (reference sequence). The CDR3 DNA follows: TGTGCCAGCAGTTTAAGCGGGCGGGAAAAACTGTTTTTT. This translates into CASSLSGREKLFF.

The genes are TRBV7-8 and TRBJ2-7; 7 positions match TRBD1. Germline V gene sequence: CDR1 SGHVS, CDR2 FQNEAQ. J lost 2 bases, V lost 5 bases, and 9 bases had no gene match. The CDR3 is made up of 15 amino acids. CDR3 sequence (DNA): TGTGCCAGCAGCCCAGAGGACAGGCCAACCTACGAGCAGTACTTC. Translated, it gives CASSPEDRPTYEQYF.

This clone was counted once. The chain links TRBV12-3 or TRBV12-4 to TRBJ2-1; D possibly corresponds to TRBD2 (6 bases). The CDR3 runs to 12 residues. With 5 bases removed from V and 10 bases from J, the gap between germline ends came to 12 bases. The CDR3: CASSPRAGEQFF. The CDR3 coding sequence is TGTGCCAGCAGTCCACGTGCGGGGGAGCAGTTCTTC.

The rearrangement uses TRBV2 and TRBJ1-2; the D is unclear. Germline-derived CDR1 and CDR2 are SNHLY and FYNNEI. The germline V and J ends were trimmed by 5 bases and 14 bases, with 21 bases remaining between them. CDR3 length: 13 residues. CDR3 DNA sequence: TGTGCCAGCAGTAAAGAGAACACCGCTACGGGGACCTTC. Translated: CASSKENTATGTF. Full variable domain (missing parts from reference TRBV2 and TRBJ1-2): EPEVTQTPSHQVTQMGQEVILRCVPISNHLYFYWYRQILGQKVEFLVSFYNNEISEKSEIFDDQFSVERPDGSNFTLKIRSTKLEDSAMYFCASSKENTATGTFGSGTRLTVV.

This chain uses TRBV6-1 with TRBJ1-5; TRBD1 is a possible D gene (5 bases). The CDR3 runs 19 residues. The germline V gene has CDR1 MNHNS and CDR2 SASEGT. The V end was cut by 1 base, the J end by 0 bases, with 19 bases between. CDR3 residues: CASSEVLSRQGYSNQPQHF. In DNA form, the CDR3 reads TGTGCCAGCAGTGAAGTGCTTTCGCGCCAGGGTTATAGCAATCAGCCCCAGCATTTT.

The V call is TRBV4-1, the J call TRBJ2-3; D may be TRBD1 (7 bases). This CDR3 comprises 16 residues. The V end was cut by 4 bases, the J end by 0 bases, with 14 bases between. Germline V gives CDR1 MGHRA, CDR2 YSYEKL. CDR3 sequence reads: CASSRDSGSSTDTQYF. The DNA for the CDR3 is TGCGCCAGCAGCCGGGACAGCGGGTCTAGCACAGATACGCAGTATTTT.

The CDR3 sequence: CASSTPPLDTGELFF. Written as DNA, the CDR3 is TGTGCCAGCAGTACCCCCCCTCTAGACACCGGGGAGCTGTTTTTT. V is TRBV6-1 and J is TRBJ2-2; unclear D gene. V was pared by 5 bases and J by 3 bases, with 13 bases between. Germline loops: CDR1 MNHNS, CDR2 SASEGT. The CDR3 consists of 15 residues.

The gene calls are TRBV18 and TRBJ1-4; weak D call: TRBD1 (6 bases). Trimming pared 2 bases from V and 7 bases from J, leaving 11 bases between. Germline V gene sequence: CDR1 KGHSH, CDR2 LQKENI. CDR3 length: 14 amino acids. CDR3: CASSPGQFGEKLFF. The DNA of the CDR3 is TGTGCCAGCTCACCAGGACAGTTTGGTGAAAAACTGTTTTTT.

The rearrangement links TRBV11-2 to TRBJ1-5; D remains unclear. Between the trimmed V and J ends, which lost 1 base and 7 bases, there was a span of 17 bases. The CDR3 is 16 residues long. Germline V lookup: CDR1 SGHAT, CDR2 FQNNGV. The CDR3: CASSLVGGGVSQPQHF. The DNA for the CDR3 is TGTGCCAGCAGCTTAGTGGGTGGCGGGGTCAGCCAGCCCCAGCATTTT.

The chain is built from TRBV18 and TRBJ2-4; 9 bases are a match to TRBD2. V lost 1 base and J lost 2; bases outside the gene matches: 12. CDR3 length equals 19 residues. Germline V lookup: CDR1 KGHSH, CDR2 LQKENI. CDR3 sequence (DNA): TGTGCCAGCTCACCACTGCGGGGGGGCCAAGGCCAAACCAAAAACATTCAGTACTTC. Its translation is CASSPLRGGQGQTKNIQYF.

The chain recombines TRBV15 with TRBJ2-7; 8 nucleotides agree with TRBD2. CDR1 is LNHNV, CDR2 YYDKDF, per germline (reference sequence). This CDR3 has 18 amino acids. V lost 8 bases, J lost 0 bases, and 18 bases stayed unmatched. CDR3 amino acids: CATEPGTPQAGGSYEQYF. CDR3 coding DNA: TGTGCCACCGAACCCGGGACGCCACAGGCGGGGGGCTCCTACGAGCAGTACTTC.

The chain is built from TRBV11-2 and TRBJ2-1; the D is unclear. With 1 base removed from V and 6 bases from J, the gap between germline ends came to 4 bases. This CDR3 contains 12 residues. Looked up from germline, CDR1 is SGHAT and CDR2 is FQNNGV. This CDR3 reads CASSLGRNEQFF. For the CDR3, the DNA is TGTGCCAGCAGCTTAGGTCGCAATGAGCAGTTCTTC.

J is TRBJ2-6 and V is TRBV19; a possible D gene is TRBD2 (6 bases). Trimming removed 5 bases at V and 0 bases at J, with 17 bases between. Per germline, CDR1 LNHDA and CDR2 SQIVND (reference sequence). The CDR3 spans 18 residues. CDR3 sequence: CASSEVFGGTSGANVLTF. CDR3 in DNA: TGTGCCAGTAGTGAAGTTTTCGGCGGGACCTCTGGGGCCAACGTCCTGACTTTC.

The V call is TRBV5-1, the J call TRBJ1-4; perhaps TRBD1 as D (6 bases). The germline gives CDR1 SGHRS, CDR2 YFSETQ. The CDR3 contains 13 residues. Trimming removed 6 bases at V and 2 bases at J, with 8 bases between. The CDR3 sequence is CASNRATNEKLFF. The CDR3 nucleotides read TGCGCCAGCAACAGGGCTACTAATGAAAAACTGTTTTTT.